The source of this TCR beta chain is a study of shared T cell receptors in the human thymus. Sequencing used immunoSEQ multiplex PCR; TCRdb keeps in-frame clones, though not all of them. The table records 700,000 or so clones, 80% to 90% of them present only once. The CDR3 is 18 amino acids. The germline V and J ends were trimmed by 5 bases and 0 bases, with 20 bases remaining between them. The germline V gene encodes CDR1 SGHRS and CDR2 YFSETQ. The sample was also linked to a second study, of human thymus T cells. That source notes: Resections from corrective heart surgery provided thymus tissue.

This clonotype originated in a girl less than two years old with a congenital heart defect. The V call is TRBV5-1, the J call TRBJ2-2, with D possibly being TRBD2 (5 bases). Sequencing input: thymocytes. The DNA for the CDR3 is TGCGCCAGCAGAGCATCGGGAAAGACTATCCCGAACACCGGGGAGCTGTTTTTT. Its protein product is CASRASGKTIPNTGELFF. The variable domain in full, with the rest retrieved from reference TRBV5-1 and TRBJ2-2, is KAGVTQTPRYLIKTRGQQVTLSCSPISGHRSVSWYQQTPGQGLQFLFEYFSETQRNKGNFPGRFSGRQFSNSRSEMNVSTLELGDSALYLCASRASGKTIPNTGELFFGEGSRLTVL.